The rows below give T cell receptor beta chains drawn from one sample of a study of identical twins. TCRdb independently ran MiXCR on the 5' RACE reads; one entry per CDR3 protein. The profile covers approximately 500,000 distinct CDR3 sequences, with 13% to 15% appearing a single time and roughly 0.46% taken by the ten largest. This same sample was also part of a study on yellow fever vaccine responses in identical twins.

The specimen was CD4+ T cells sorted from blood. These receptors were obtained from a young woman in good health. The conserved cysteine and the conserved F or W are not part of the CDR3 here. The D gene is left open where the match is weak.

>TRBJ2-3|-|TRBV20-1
SANGPAKSHSTDTQY
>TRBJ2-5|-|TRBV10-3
AISDSLVGETQY
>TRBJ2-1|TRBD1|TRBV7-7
ASSLAPGQGGDNEQF
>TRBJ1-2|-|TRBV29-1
SVDSSSSYGYT
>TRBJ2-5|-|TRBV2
ASKVAEETQY
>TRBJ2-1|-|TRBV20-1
SASWAASYNEQF
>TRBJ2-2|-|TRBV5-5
ASSLRSTGELF
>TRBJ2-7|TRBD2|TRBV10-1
ASSDSHSGIPYEQY
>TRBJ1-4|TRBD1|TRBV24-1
ATSPGGYEEKLF
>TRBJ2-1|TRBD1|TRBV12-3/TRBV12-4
ASETGTGDYNEQF
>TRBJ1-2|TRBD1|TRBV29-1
SVGDSLNYGYT
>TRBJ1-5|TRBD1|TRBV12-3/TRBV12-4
ASSLSPTGGDQPQH
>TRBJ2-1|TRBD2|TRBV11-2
ASSPKPPGGLLDYNEQF
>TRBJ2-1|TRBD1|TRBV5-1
ASNFQGAQSNEQF
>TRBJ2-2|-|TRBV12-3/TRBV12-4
ASSLLVAVGTGELF
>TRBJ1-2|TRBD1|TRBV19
ASSRDRAYGYT
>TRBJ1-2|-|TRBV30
AGLGGYT
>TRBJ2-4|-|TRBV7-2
ASSLARQVAKNIQY